The TCR beta chain under discussion was sequenced for a study of T cell repertoires in cytomegalovirus infection (dated by TCRdb to about 2019). Study-level background: Recently identified HLA-C-restricted CMV epitopes, whose presentation resists viral immunomodulation, were targeted by peptide stimulations together with well-studied HLA-B-restricted epitopes. Because public TCR beta signatures pointed to carriage of CMV infection together with the matching HLA type, the HLA type of each donor mattered for the analysis. What the work shows at the level of the full study, not this receptor alone: The ex vivo response was dominated by HLA-C-restricted CMV-specific TCR beta clonotypes, and the single most frequent clonotype in two of eight donors was supplied by these HLA-C-restricted clonotypes. In both this cohort and an independent cohort of more than 350 donors, the cumulative frequency of public TCR beta family members distinguished carriers of CMV infection plus the relevant HLA type.

Sequencing instrument: Illumina HiSeq 1500. TCRdb reworked the public reads: Q25 trimming with fastp, MiXCR clone assembly, productive beta chains retained. Rows matching on CDR3 protein sequence are summarized as one entry with the most common DNA and genes. Recorded for this sample are 340,000 or so distinct CDR3 sequences; 20% to 25% of them occurred a single time. In total, the top ten clones hold about an eighth of the sample. Read against the paper, the sample's treatment or condition label means: in vitro stimulation with specific CMV peptide epitopes to enrich CMV-specific T cells. There are a few counts of this clonotype. What antigen it recognizes has not been identified. No base quality values were provided; no much bigger clone lies one nucleotide off. This receptor was identified in a human donor in good health (CMV status not recorded). Some clones in this sample may be carry-over from other donors' samples. The starting material was cultured PBMCs, obtained from culture after CMV antigen stimulation.

In nucleotide form, the sequence is TGTGCCAGCAAGGTGTTTAACTATGGCTACACCTTC. Its amino acids are CASKVFNYGYTF. Recombination joined TRBV6-1 with TRBJ1-2, with no D gene named confidently. CDR1 MNHNS and CDR2 SASEGT are derived from the germline V gene. From the cysteine up to the phenylalanine, the CDR3 has a length of 12 residues. Kept here is only the CDR3 DNA, which spans 36 bases and is read in frame from base 1. V was cut back by 7 bases and J by 1 base, leaving a gap of 7 bases between them.